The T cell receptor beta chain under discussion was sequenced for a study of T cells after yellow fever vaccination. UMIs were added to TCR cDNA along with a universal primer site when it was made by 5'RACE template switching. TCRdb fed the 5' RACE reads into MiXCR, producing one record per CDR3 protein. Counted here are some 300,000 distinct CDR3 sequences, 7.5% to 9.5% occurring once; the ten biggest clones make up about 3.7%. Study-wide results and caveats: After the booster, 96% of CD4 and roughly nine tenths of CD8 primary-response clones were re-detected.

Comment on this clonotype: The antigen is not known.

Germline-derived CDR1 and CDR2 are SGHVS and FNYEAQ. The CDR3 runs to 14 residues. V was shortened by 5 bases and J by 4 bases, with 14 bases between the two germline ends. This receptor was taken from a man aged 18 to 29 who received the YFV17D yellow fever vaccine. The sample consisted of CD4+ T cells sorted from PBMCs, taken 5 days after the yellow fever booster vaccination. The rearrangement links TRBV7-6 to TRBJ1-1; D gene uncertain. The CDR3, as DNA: TGTGCCAGCAGCCGAGGAAGTTTTGGCACTGAAGCTTTCTTT. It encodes CASSRGSFGTEAFF.